The T cell receptor beta chain under discussion was sequenced for a study of blood T cell repertoires in COVID-19. CDR3 size: 13 residues. Trimming took off 10 bases at V and 4 bases at J, with 16 bases between the two ends. CDR1 WSHSY and CDR2 SAAADI come from the germline V gene. Participants were placed into cohorts based on the clinical history they reported. Contact with a PCR-confirmed or clinician-diagnosed COVID-19 case occurred within 2 weeks of entry. The repertoire was sequenced with immunoSEQ multiplex PCR; TCRdb's copy has only in-frame clones and lacks some. The profile covers about 320,000 clones, with more than 85% appearing a single time and about 4.2% taken by the ten largest.

The chain recombines TRBV10-2 with TRBJ1-1; no firm D call. Sequences were obtained from PBMCs or T cells enriched from blood (not recorded which). The sequence derives from a woman aged 25 to 45 who had been exposed to COVID-19. CDR3 region: CATNLSRRTEAFF. The CDR3 bases are TGCGCCACCAACTTATCGCGGCGCACTGAAGCTTTCTTT.